This T cell receptor beta chain was sequenced for a study of identical twins listed by TCRdb under 2016. Regarding the study in general: The study deep-sequenced TCR alpha and beta repertoires from monozygotic twins, unrelated adults of various ages and cord blood to test whether fetal clonotypes persist. To rule out contamination, replicate twin experiments were performed at different times with different library preparation protocols.

Libraries were built with 5' RACE. Sequencer: Illumina HiSeq 2000. Template switching introduced a universal primer binding site; the final cDNA contained a unique molecular identifier, enabling accurate counting of TCR cDNA molecules. Specific primers in the conserved constant-segment region were used to synthesize first-strand cDNA for TCR alpha and beta chains. To control for contamination, every cDNA library was double barcoded, receiving both a SMART-Mk sample barcode and Illumina barcodes. TruSeq adapter sequences and Illumina sample barcodes were added in two successive PCR steps. The Illumina HiSeq platform was used with custom primers to sequence TCR alpha and beta cDNA libraries. Processing in the source paper ran as follows. MiGEC processed the raw reads to extract unique molecular identifiers, while MiXCR was used to determine the CDR3 positions. Recombination models were inferred per individual with the repgenHMM and IGoR tools using an EM algorithm. The analysis of shared clonotypes was done with the tcR package in R, with sharing normalized by the product of cloneset sizes. Out-of-frame nonproductive sequences were analyzed to study raw recombination free of thymic and clonal selection effects. TCRdb trimmed public reads at Q25 via fastp, called clones via MiXCR and kept in-frame beta chains. For every CDR3 protein sequence, its rows merge into one entry that carries the most common genes and DNA. TCRdb, not the authors, supplied the V and J calls. For this sample there are 200,000 to 250,000 distinct CDR3 sequences; 7% to 8.5% appear just once. The ten largest make up 5.4% of the sample.

The CDR3 starts with the cysteine, ends with the phenylalanine, and has 14 residues. Here the CDR3 DNA is all that survives: 42 bases in frame from base 1. V lost 3 bases and J lost 4 bases, and the count of bases not matched to a germline gene is 7. The germline V gene (reference sequence) specifies DFQATT as CDR1 and SNEGSKA as CDR2. Every donor was a healthy Caucasian. The twin cohort comprised three pairs of female monozygotic twins, all aged about 18 to 30 years. Positive isolation kits from Invitrogen were used to isolate CD4+ and CD8+ T cell populations. The paper's findings and limits, for the study overall: Compared with coincidental sharing between unrelated individuals, an excess of low generation-probability sequences was observed among out-of-frame TCR alpha sequences shared between twins. Zero-insertion analyses could be partly confounded by invariant T cells such as MAIT and iNKT, although diverse VJ usage argued against such confounding for most clonotypes. Fewer insertions were carried by abundant cord blood beta clonotypes; a weaker similar trend was observed in young adult naive repertoires, while no such trend was observed in memory repertoires. Conclusions relied on cross-sectional statistical analysis, since the same donors could not be followed over many years. In monozygotic twins, out-of-frame TCR alpha sharing was systematically underestimated by recombination models, although the models agreed with sharing between unrelated individuals. A weaker excess of twin sharing was found in beta out-of-frame sequences because the signal-to-noise ratio was lowered by fewer shared sequences.

Worth noting for this clonotype: Its binding antigen is unknown. No per-base quality is available; no much larger clone lies one base away.

This sample also belongs to another study, concerning yellow fever vaccine responses in identical twins. Looking at the second paper: The authors reported that the T cell response to vaccination in identical twins appeared partly convergent and partly personalized. In the study, vaccine-responding T cell clones were precisely tracked in identical twins.

The chain joins TRBV20-1 to TRBJ1-2; TRBD1 lines up with 8 middle nucleotides. Sequenced: CD8+ T cells sorted from blood. The TCR originated in a woman under 30 in good health. The nucleotide sequence is given as TGCAGTGCTAGTACCTACAGGGGGGGCTATGGCTACACCTTC. Translated, it reads CSASTYRGGYGYTF.